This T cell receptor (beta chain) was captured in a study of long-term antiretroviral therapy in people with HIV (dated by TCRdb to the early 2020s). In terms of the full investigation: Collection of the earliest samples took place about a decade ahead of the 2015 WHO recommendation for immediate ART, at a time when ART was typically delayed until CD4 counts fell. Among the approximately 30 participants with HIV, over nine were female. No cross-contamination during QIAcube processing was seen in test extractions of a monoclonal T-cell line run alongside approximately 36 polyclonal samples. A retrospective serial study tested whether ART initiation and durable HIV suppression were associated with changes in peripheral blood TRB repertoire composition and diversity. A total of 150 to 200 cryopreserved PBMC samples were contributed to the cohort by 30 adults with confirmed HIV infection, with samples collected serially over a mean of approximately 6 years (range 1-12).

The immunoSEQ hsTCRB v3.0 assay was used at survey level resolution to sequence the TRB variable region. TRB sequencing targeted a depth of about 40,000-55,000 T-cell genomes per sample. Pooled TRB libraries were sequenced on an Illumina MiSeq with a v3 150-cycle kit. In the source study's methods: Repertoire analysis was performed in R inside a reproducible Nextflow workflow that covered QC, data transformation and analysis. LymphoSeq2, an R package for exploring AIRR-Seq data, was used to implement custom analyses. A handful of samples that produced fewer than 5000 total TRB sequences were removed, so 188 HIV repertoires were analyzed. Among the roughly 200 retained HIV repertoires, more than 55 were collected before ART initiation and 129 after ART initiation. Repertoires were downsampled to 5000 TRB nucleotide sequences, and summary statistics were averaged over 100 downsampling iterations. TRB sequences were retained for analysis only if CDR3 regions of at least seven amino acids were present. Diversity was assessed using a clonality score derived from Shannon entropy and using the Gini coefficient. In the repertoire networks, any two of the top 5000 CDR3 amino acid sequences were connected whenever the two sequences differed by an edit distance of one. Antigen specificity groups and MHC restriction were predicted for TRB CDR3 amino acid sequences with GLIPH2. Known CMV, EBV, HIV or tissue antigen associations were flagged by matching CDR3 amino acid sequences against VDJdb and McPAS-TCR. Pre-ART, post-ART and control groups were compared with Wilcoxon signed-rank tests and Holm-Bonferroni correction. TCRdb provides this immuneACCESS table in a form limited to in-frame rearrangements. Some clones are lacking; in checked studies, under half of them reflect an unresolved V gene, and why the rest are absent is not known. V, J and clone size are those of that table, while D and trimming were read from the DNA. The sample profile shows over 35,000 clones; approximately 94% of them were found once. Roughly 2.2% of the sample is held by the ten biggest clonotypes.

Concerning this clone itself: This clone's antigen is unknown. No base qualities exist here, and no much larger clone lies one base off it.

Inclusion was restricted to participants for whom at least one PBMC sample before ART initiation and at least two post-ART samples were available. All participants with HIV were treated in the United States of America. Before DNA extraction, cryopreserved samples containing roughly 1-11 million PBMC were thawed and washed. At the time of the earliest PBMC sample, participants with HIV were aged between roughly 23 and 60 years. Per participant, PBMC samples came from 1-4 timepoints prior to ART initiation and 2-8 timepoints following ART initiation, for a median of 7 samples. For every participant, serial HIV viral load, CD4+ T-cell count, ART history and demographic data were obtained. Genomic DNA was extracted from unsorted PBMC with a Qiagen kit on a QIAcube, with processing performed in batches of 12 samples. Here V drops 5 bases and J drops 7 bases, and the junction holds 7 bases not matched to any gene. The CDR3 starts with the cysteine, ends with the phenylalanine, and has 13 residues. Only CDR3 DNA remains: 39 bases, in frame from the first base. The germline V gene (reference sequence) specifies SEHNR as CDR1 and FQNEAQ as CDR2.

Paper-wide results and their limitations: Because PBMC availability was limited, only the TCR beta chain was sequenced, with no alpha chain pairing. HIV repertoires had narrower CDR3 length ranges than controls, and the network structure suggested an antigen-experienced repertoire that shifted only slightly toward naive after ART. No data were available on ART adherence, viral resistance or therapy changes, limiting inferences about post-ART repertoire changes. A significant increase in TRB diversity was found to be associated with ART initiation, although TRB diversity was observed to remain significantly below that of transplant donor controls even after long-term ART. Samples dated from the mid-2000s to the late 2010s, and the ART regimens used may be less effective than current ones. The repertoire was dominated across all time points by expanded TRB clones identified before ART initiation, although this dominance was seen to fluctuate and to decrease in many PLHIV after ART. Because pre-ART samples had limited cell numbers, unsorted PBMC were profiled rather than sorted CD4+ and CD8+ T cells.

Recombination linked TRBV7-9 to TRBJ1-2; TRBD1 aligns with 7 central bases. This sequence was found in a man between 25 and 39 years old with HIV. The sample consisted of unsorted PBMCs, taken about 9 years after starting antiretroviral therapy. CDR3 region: CASSIDRVGGYTF. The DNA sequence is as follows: TGTGCCAGCAGCATTGACAGGGTTGGTGGCTACACCTTC.